These 19 T cell receptor beta chains came from one sample sequenced in a study of cytomegalovirus exposure and HLA in healthy donors. The PCR had 60 Vbeta and 13 Jbeta primers. Clones were sequenced by immunoSEQ multiplex PCR, and TCRdb holds only the in-frame ones, with some missing. This table holds about 190,000 clones, over 60% found once. Sequencing was done on a sample of PBMCs. The receptor source for this set is a man aged 25 to 40 in good health and CMV-seropositive.

V gene TRBV7-2 combines with J gene TRBJ2-3, with 12 bases that match TRBD2. Losses at the gene ends were 1 base for V and 0 bases for J; bases not matched to a gene: 8. CDR1 SGHTA and CDR2 FQGNSA come from the germline V gene. The CDR3 length is 19 residues. The CDR3 region is CASSLGLAGVLPSTDTQYF. The CDR3 nucleotides read TGTGCCAGCAGCTTAGGACTAGCGGGAGTGTTGCCTAGCACAGATACGCAGTATTTT.

This clone was seen more than once but under ten times. The J gene is TRBJ2-2, the V gene TRBV2, with 7 bases that match TRBD1. The CDR3 is 16 amino acids. Germline-derived CDR1 and CDR2 are SNHLY and FYNNEI. The junction had 18 bases not matched to a gene; V was cut back by 8 bases and J by 9 bases. The CDR3 spells CASGPGRQGIGRELFF. The DNA of the CDR3 is TGTGCCAGCGGCCCTGGGAGACAGGGAATAGGCAGGGAGCTGTTTTTT.

The chain employs TRBV19 and TRBJ1-5; D is uncertain. CDR1 is LNHDA, CDR2 SQIVND, per germline (reference sequence). The ends were cut back, 3 bases at V and 3 bases at J, with 12 bases in the middle. The CDR3 is 15 amino acids. The CDR3 coding sequence is TGTGCCAGTAGTATCCGGGTGCTCACCAATCAGCCCCAGCATTTT. This translates into CASSIRVLTNQPQHF. Combining the CDR3 with reference TRBV19 and TRBJ1-5 gives the whole variable domain DGGITQSPKYLFRKEGQNVTLSCEQNLNHDAMYWYRQDPGQGLRLIYYSQIVNDFQKGDIAEGYSVSREKKESFPLTVTSAQKNPTAFYLCASSIRVLTNQPQHFGDGTRLSIL.

This chain joins TRBV7-2 and TRBJ1-2; possibly TRBD1 for D (5 bases). Germline CDR1 and CDR2: SGHTA and FQGNSA. The CDR3 extends over 13 amino acids. V was pared by 5 bases and J by 2 bases, with 9 bases between. CDR3 sequence (DNA): TGTGCCAGCAGCGGGGCTAGGAACTATGGCTACACCTTC. Translating it yields CASSGARNYGYTF.

The chain employs TRBV25-1 and TRBJ1-1, with D perhaps TRBD1 (6 bases). CDR1 is MGHDK, CDR2 SYGVNS, per germline. Trimming shortened V by 3 bases and J by 1 base, and 12 bases separated the two germline ends. The CDR3 consists of 15 residues. The CDR3, as DNA: TGTGCCAGCAGTGATCGACAGGAGAGGAACACTGAAGCTTTCTTT. This sequence encodes CASSDRQERNTEAFF.

The chain carries TRBV12-5 and TRBJ1-2; D possibly corresponds to TRBD1 (5 bases). This CDR3 is built from 16 residues. V was cut by 7 bases and J by 1 base, with 19 bases left in between. CDR1 is LGHNT, CDR2 FRNRAP, per germline. The CDR3 DNA is TGTGCTAGTGCGGCTGGGGCCTCGTCATATAACTATGGCTACACCTTC. Translating it yields CASAAGASSYNYGYTF. The full variable domain, its missing parts supplied by reference TRBV12-5 and TRBJ1-2, is DARVTQTPRHKVTEMGQEVTMRCQPILGHNTVFWYRQTMMQGLELLAYFRNRAPLDDSGMPKDRFSAEMPDATLATLKIQPSEPRDSAVYFCASAAGASSYNYGYTFGSGTRLTVV.

The CDR3 DNA reads TGCGCCAGCAGCCCACTAGCGGGAGATACGCAGTATTTT. This encodes CASSPLAGDTQYF. V and J are TRBV5-1 and TRBJ2-3, with 9 bases matching TRBD2. Germline trimming cut 4 bases from V and 5 bases from J; bases unmatched to any gene: 2. CDR1 is SGHRS, CDR2 YFSETQ, per germline. This CDR3 has 13 residues. Combining the CDR3 with reference TRBV5-1 and TRBJ2-3 gives the whole variable domain KAGVTQTPRYLIKTRGQQVTLSCSPISGHRSVSWYQQTPGQGLQFLFEYFSETQRNKGNFPGRFSGRQFSNSRSEMNVSTLELGDSALYLCASSPLAGDTQYFGPGTRLTVL.

The V call is TRBV4-3, the J call TRBJ2-1; D gene uncertain. CDR1 is LGHNA, CDR2 YSLEER, per germline. The CDR3 has 14 amino acids. The ends were cut back, 0 bases at V and 4 bases at J, with 7 bases in the middle. CDR3 sequence: CASSQDLAYNEQFF. CDR3 DNA: TGCGCCAGCAGCCAAGATTTGGCTTACAATGAGCAGTTCTTC.

The chain couples TRBV18 to TRBJ1-2; a possible D gene is TRBD1 (6 bases). Germline CDR1 is KGHSH and CDR2 is LQKENI. Trimming stripped 3 bases from V and 6 bases from J, with 11 bases between. CDR3 length: 13 amino acids. CDR3 DNA: TGTGCCAGCTCACCGCAGGGGAGAAATGGCTACACCTTC. Translated, it gives CASSPQGRNGYTF.

The rearrangement links TRBV5-4 to TRBJ2-3; the match to TRBD2 covers 13 bases. With 4 bases clipped from V and 3 bases from J, the junction kept 5 bases outside the gene matches. Per germline, CDR1 SGHNT and CDR2 YYREEE (reference sequence). This CDR3 is built from 16 residues. CDR3 amino acids: CASSPGTSGTTDTQYF. As DNA, the CDR3 is TGTGCCAGCAGCCCCGGGACTAGCGGGACAACAGATACGCAGTATTTT.

This clone was detected only a few times. The J gene is TRBJ2-7, the V gene TRBV6-1, with TRBD1 matching over 7 bases. Looked up from germline, CDR1 is MNHNS and CDR2 is SASEGT. The CDR3 contains 15 residues. After removal of 3 bases from V and 3 bases from J, the junction contained 8 bases not matched to a gene. CDR3 region: CASSDTRDSLYEQYF. The CDR3 nucleotides read TGTGCCAGCAGTGATACAAGGGACAGCCTCTACGAGCAGTACTTC.

The chain links TRBV18 to TRBJ2-1; D remains ambiguous. With 2 bases removed from V and 5 bases from J, the gap between germline ends came to 4 bases. Germline V gene sequence: CDR1 KGHSH, CDR2 LQKENI. CDR3 length: 12 residues. DNA of the CDR3: TGTGCCAGCTCACCAGCGGACAATGAGCAGTTCTTC. It is translated as CASSPADNEQFF.

V usage is TRBV30 and J usage is TRBJ1-1; the D gene is possibly TRBD1 (5 bases). The germline CDR1 and CDR2 sequences are GTSNPN and SVGIG (reference sequence). The V end lost 4 bases, the J end lost 10 bases, and 10 bases lay between the germline ends. The CDR3 is 10 residues long. CDR3 bases: TGTGCCTGGAAAGACAGTAGAGCTTTCTTT. It is translated as CAWKDSRAFF.

The rearrangement links TRBV27 to TRBJ2-2, with D tentatively TRBD1 (6 bases). The CDR3 has 18 residues. The V end lost 4 bases, the J end lost 0 bases, and 18 bases lay between the germline ends. Germline assignment: CDR1 MNHEY and CDR2 SMNVEV (reference sequence). The CDR3 bases are TGTGCCAGCAGTTCGAAAGGCAGGGGCTACGCGAACACCGGGGAGCTGTTTTTT. It is translated as CASSSKGRGYANTGELFF.

The sample holds a few counts of this clone. This chain links TRBV19 with TRBJ1-4; the D gene is possibly TRBD1 (5 bases). The CDR3 totals 16 residues. V lost 6 bases to trimming and J lost 0 bases, with 14 bases between them. Germline V gene data show CDR1 as LNHDA and CDR2 as SQIVND (reference sequence). CDR3: CASSSPQGATNEKLFF. The CDR3 nucleotides read TGTGCCAGTAGCTCCCCGCAGGGTGCAACTAATGAAAAACTGTTTTTT.

This chain uses TRBV7-9 with TRBJ1-1; D gene uncertain. Germline CDR1 reads SEHNR; CDR2 reads FQNEAQ (reference sequence). The CDR3 has 14 amino acids. Trimming shortened V by 2 bases and J by 2 bases, and 9 bases separated the two germline ends. CDR3 region: CASSLIGSNTEAFF. As DNA, the CDR3 is TGTGCCAGCAGCTTAATCGGGTCTAACACTGAAGCTTTCTTT.

The chain carries TRBV7-2 and TRBJ1-2, with D perhaps matching TRBD1 (5 bases). Trimming stripped 3 bases from V and 7 bases from J, with 12 bases between. Germline CDR1 SGHTA, CDR2 FQGNSA. CDR3 size: 13 residues. The CDR3 loop is CASSFNRGAGYTF. The CDR3 DNA follows: TGTGCCAGCAGCTTTAATAGGGGTGCTGGCTACACCTTC.

The chain carries TRBV2 and TRBJ2-3, with no clear D. The germline V gene has CDR1 SNHLY and CDR2 FYNNEI. The CDR3 consists of 13 residues. The V end lost 8 bases, the J end lost 2 bases, and 11 bases lay between the germline ends. As DNA, the CDR3 is TGTGCCAGCTCCTCGGAGTTCACAGATACGCAGTATTTT. Amino acids: CASSSEFTDTQYF. Variable domain in full (rest from reference TRBV2 and TRBJ2-3): EPEVTQTPSHQVTQMGQEVILRCVPISNHLYFYWYRQILGQKVEFLVSFYNNEISEKSEIFDDQFSVERPDGSNFTLKIRSTKLEDSAMYFCASSSEFTDTQYFGPGTRLTVL.

CDR3 residues: CAIKSGTNTGELFF. For the CDR3, the DNA is TGTGCCATCAAGTCAGGCACGAACACCGGGGAGCTGTTTTTT. The chain uses TRBV10-3 and TRBJ2-2; D uncertain. Germline V lookup: CDR1 ENHRY, CDR2 SYGVKD. This CDR3 comprises 14 residues. Trimming pared 7 bases from V and 0 bases from J, leaving 9 bases between.